These 28 T cell receptor beta chains were all obtained from the same sample, sequenced in a study of blood T cell repertoires in COVID-19. Sequencing was performed with immunoSEQ multiplex PCR; in TCRdb, only in-frame clones are kept and a portion is missing. The top ten clones hold more than 15% of a sample with approximately 74,000 clones, 60% to 85% of them seen once. Sequenced input: peripheral blood. The receptor source for this set is a man in his 60s with acute or convalescent COVID-19.

The chain has TRBV7-6 and TRBJ1-1; tentative D call: TRBD1 (5 bases). V lost 5 bases and J lost 3, with 19 bases in between. Germline-derived CDR1 and CDR2 are SGHVS and FNYEAQ. The CDR3 loop spans 16 amino acids. This CDR3 is CASSTRQRPADTEAFF. DNA for the CDR3: TGTGCCAGCAGCACCCGACAGCGACCGGCGGACACTGAAGCTTTCTTT.

Concerning this clone itself: A read error may produce the germline difference seen at one junction end. V and J are TRBV7-7 and TRBJ2-5, with 9 bases fitting TRBD2. Germline V gene lookup returns CDR1 SSHAT and CDR2 FNYEAQ (reference sequence). CDR3 length: 15 amino acids. In DNA form, the CDR3 reads TGTGCTAGCAGCTTACGCGGGGGGGCGATGGAGACCCAGTACTTC. This sequence encodes CASSLRGGAMETQYF. Full variable domain (outside the CDR3, taken from reference TRBV7-7 and TRBJ2-5): GAGVSQSPRYKVTKRGQDVTLRCDPISSHATLYWYQQALGQGPEFLTYFNYEAQPDKSGLPSDRFSAERPEGSISTLTIQRTEQRDSAMYRCASSLRGGAMETQYFGPGTRLLVL.

This sequence joins TRBV4-1 and TRBJ1-4; 10 positions match TRBD1. V lost 5 bases and J lost 8; bases outside the gene matches: 5. The CDR3 has 14 amino acids. Germline CDR1 is MGHRA and CDR2 is YSYEKL. Written as DNA, the CDR3 is TGCGCCAGCAGCGTACGGGACAGGGGAGAAAAACTGTTTTTT. Translation gives CASSVRDRGEKLFF.

This clone appeared a few times. The V call is TRBV4-1, the J call TRBJ1-5; possible D gene TRBD1, 5 bases. The CDR3 spans 14 residues. V shed 2 bases and J shed 6 bases, with 11 bases lying between them. Germline CDR1 MGHRA, CDR2 YSYEKL. DNA of the CDR3: TGCGCCAGCAGCCAAATGGGGGGGGGTCAGCCCCAGCATTTT. This encodes CASSQMGGGQPQHF.

Only a few counts were recorded for this clone. V is TRBV7-9 and J is TRBJ2-1; D is undetermined. There are 15 residues in the CDR3. Trimming cost V 4 bases and J 0 bases, with 10 bases left between them. Germline CDR1 SEHNR, CDR2 FQNEAQ (reference sequence). Written as DNA, the CDR3 is TGTGCCAGCAGCTCAGCACCGAGCTCCTACAATGAGCAGTTCTTC. Its translation is CASSSAPSSYNEQFF. Full variable domain (missing parts from reference TRBV7-9 and TRBJ2-1): DTGVSQNPRHKITKRGQNVTFRCDPISEHNRLYWYRQTLGQGPEFLTYFQNEAQLEKSRLLSDRFSAERPKGSFSTLEIQRTEQGDSAMYLCASSSAPSSYNEQFFGPGTRLTVL.

V usage is TRBV29-1 and J usage is TRBJ1-2, with TRBD1 matching over 8 bases. V dropped 6 bases and J dropped 2; count of bases not matched to a gene: 17. Per germline, CDR1 SQVTM and CDR2 ANQGSEA. This CDR3 region has 17 residues. DNA for the CDR3: TGCAGCGTGAAAATTCAGGGGGCCGCTGGGGCCAACTATGGCTACACCTTC. Translated: CSVKIQGAAGANYGYTF.

This chain uses TRBV12-3 or TRBV12-4 with TRBJ1-5, with D hard to call. With 7 bases removed from V and 5 bases from J, the gap between germline ends came to 12 bases. CDR3 length equals 13 residues. CDR3 sequence reads: CASTWAPDQPQHF. The CDR3 region has the DNA TGTGCCAGCACGTGGGCCCCTGATCAGCCCCAGCATTTT.

Points on this clone: The junction and the germline gene differ at one end; a read error may be behind it. The chain uses TRBV13 and TRBJ1-1; no clear D. The germline V gene encodes CDR1 PRHDT and CDR2 FYEKMQ (reference sequence). The CDR3 has 12 amino acids. DNA for the CDR3: TGTGCCAGCAGCTTAGCGAGCCCTGAAGTCCTCTTT. It specifies CASSLASPEVLF. The full variable domain, in which reference TRBV13 and TRBJ1-1 provide the parts outside the CDR3, is AAGVIQSPRHLIKEKRETATLKCYPIPRHDTVYWYQQGPGQDPQFLISFYEKMQSDKGSIPDRFSAQQFSDYHSELNMSSLELGDSALYFCASSLASPEVLFGQGTRLTVV.

The chain uses TRBV30 and TRBJ1-2, with 7 positions matching TRBD1. V lost 0 bases and J lost 0; bases outside the gene matches: 13. Germline CDR1 GTSNPN, CDR2 SVGIG (reference sequence). This CDR3 is 18 amino acids long. The CDR3: CAWSVGGQFLRANYGYTF. The CDR3 DNA follows: TGTGCCTGGAGTGTAGGGGGACAGTTTCTAAGAGCTAACTATGGCTACACCTTC.

The V and J genes are TRBV12-3 or TRBV12-4 and TRBJ2-3; no definite D call. The V end was cut by 7 bases, the J end by 6 bases, with 8 bases between. This CDR3 has 11 residues. The CDR3 loop is CASTPSDTQYF. In nucleotides, the CDR3 is TGTGCCAGCACCCCCTCTGATACGCAGTATTTT.

The V call is TRBV5-6, the J call TRBJ1-5, with a tentative D call TRBD1 (6 bases). CDR1 SGHDT and CDR2 YYEEEE come from the germline V gene. Trimming removed 1 base at V and 6 bases at J, with 14 bases between. The length of the CDR3 is 15 residues. The chain's CDR3 is CASSLRGALGQPQHF. The DNA for the CDR3 is TGTGCCAGCAGCTTGCGGGGGGCATTAGGTCAGCCCCAGCATTTT.

The rearrangement uses TRBV4-3 and TRBJ1-1, with a possible D match to TRBD1 (6 bases). The CDR3 has 15 amino acids. The germline V and J ends were trimmed by 3 bases and 8 bases, with 19 bases remaining between them. Looked up from germline, CDR1 is LGHNA and CDR2 is YSLEER. CDR3 protein: CASSHQFGQSGEAFF. The CDR3 DNA is TGCGCCAGCAGCCACCAATTCGGACAGTCGGGGGAAGCTTTCTTT.

The chain carries TRBV7-9 and TRBJ1-2, with 12 bases matching TRBD1. CDR3 length equals 17 residues. After removal of 4 bases from V and 4 bases from J, the junction contained 10 bases not matched to a gene. Germline lookup yields CDR1 SEHNR and CDR2 FQNEAQ (reference sequence). The CDR3 sequence is CASSSPGQGALGYGYTF. Written as DNA, the CDR3 is TGTGCCAGCAGCTCACCGGGACAGGGGGCCCTCGGCTATGGCTACACCTTC.

The genes are TRBV6-1 and TRBJ2-1; 8 bases match TRBD1. V lost 4 bases and J lost 1; bases outside the gene matches: 6. The CDR3 is 16 residues long. Germline CDR1 MNHNS, CDR2 SASEGT. As DNA, the CDR3 is TGTGCCAGCAGTGGGAGGACAGGGCTGTCCTACAATGAGCAGTTCTTC. It translates to CASSGRTGLSYNEQFF.

V usage is TRBV3-1 (or the pseudogene TRBV3-2) and J usage is TRBJ2-1; 10 bases line up with TRBD2. The CDR3 length is 17 residues. Germline V gives CDR1 LGHDT, CDR2 YNNKEL (reference sequence). J gave up 8 bases and V 1 base, and 11 bases lay outside the gene matches. CDR3 in DNA: TGTGCCAGCAGCCAAGGGGTGAAAGCGGGGGGGCTAGATGAGCAGTTCTTC. Amino acid sequence: CASSQGVKAGGLDEQFF.

The chain employs TRBV7-2 and TRBJ2-1; D perhaps matches TRBD2 (5 bases). Per the germline V gene, CDR1 is SGHTA and CDR2 is FQGNSA. This CDR3 contains 14 residues. V was trimmed by 5 bases and J by 8 bases, leaving 16 bases between them. The CDR3 DNA reads TGTGCCAGCAGCCCAAGGCCGGGGTCGGATGAGCAGTTCTTC. This gives the protein CASSPRPGSDEQFF.

CDR3 nucleotide sequence: TGTGCCAGCAGCCTCGGAAATTGGGACACCGTTGAGCAGTACTTC. Amino acid sequence: CASSLGNWDTVEQYF. The rearrangement joins TRBV7-9 to TRBJ2-7; D is possibly TRBD1 (6 bases). The CDR3 is 15 residues long. The V end lost 5 bases, the J end lost 7 bases, and 21 bases lay between the germline ends. Germline loops: CDR1 SEHNR, CDR2 FQNEAQ (reference sequence).

The chain combines TRBV4-2 with TRBJ2-7, with 11 bases that match TRBD2. Germline CDR1 reads LGHNA; CDR2 reads YNFKEQ. The CDR3 length is 17 residues. The V segment lost 3 bases and the J segment 1 base; nucleotides outside the gene matches: 8. CDR3 residues: CASSQGASGGNSYEQYF. The CDR3 DNA reads TGTGCCAGCAGCCAGGGGGCTAGCGGGGGGAATTCCTACGAGCAGTACTTC.

V and J are TRBV6-5 and TRBJ1-1; 8 bases line up with TRBD1. V was pared by 6 bases and J by 6 bases, with 9 bases of the junction left unmatched. There are 14 residues in the CDR3. Per germline, CDR1 MNHEY and CDR2 SVGAGI. CDR3 region: CASSPWTQGAEAFF. The CDR3 nucleotides read TGTGCCAGCAGCCCGTGGACACAGGGGGCTGAAGCTTTCTTT.

The DNA of the CDR3 is TGCGCCAGCAGCTTCCCTAGCGGGGCTTCCGGGGAGCTGTTTTTT. It translates to CASSFPSGASGELFF. V usage is TRBV5-1 and J usage is TRBJ2-2; 9 nucleotides match TRBD2. This CDR3 has 15 amino acids. V lost 2 bases and J lost 6; bases outside the gene matches: 5. Germline CDR1 reads SGHRS; CDR2 reads YFSETQ.

This chain uses TRBV6-5 with TRBJ2-1; D gene unclear. This CDR3 contains 12 residues. V dropped 6 bases and J dropped 5 bases, with 8 bases sitting between them. CDR1 is MNHEY, CDR2 SVGAGI, per germline. CDR3 region: CASRQTDNEQFF. As DNA, the CDR3 is TGTGCCAGCAGGCAAACGGACAATGAGCAGTTCTTC.

The chain carries TRBV7-6 and TRBJ2-1; 7 nucleotides line up with TRBD1. The CDR3 consists of 15 residues. CDR1 is SGHVS, CDR2 FNYEAQ, per germline. Losses at the gene ends were 4 bases for V and 7 bases for J; bases not matched to a gene: 10. This chain's CDR3 is CASSSYRGVRNEQFF. In nucleotides, the CDR3 is TGTGCCAGCAGCTCTTACAGGGGCGTGAGGAATGAGCAGTTCTTC.

V and J are TRBV5-1 and TRBJ1-4; 7 bases map to TRBD1. V trimming: 7 bases; J trimming: 6 bases; junction bases outside the gene matches: 15. This CDR3 region has 16 residues. The V gene's germline CDR1 is SGHRS and CDR2 YFSETQ. CDR3 coding DNA: TGCGCCAGCCCGACGCAGATCGGGACAGAGTATGAAAAACTGTTTTTT. It translates to CASPTQIGTEYEKLFF.

The chain couples TRBV18 to TRBJ1-4, with TRBD1 as a possible D gene (5 bases). Per germline, CDR1 KGHSH and CDR2 LQKENI. The CDR3 runs to 14 residues. The V and J ends lost 0 bases and 7 bases respectively, with 9 bases between them. CDR3 in amino acids: CASSPPGDAEKLFF. CDR3 sequence (DNA): TGTGCCAGCTCACCACCAGGGGATGCTGAAAAACTGTTTTTT. Combining the CDR3 with reference TRBV18 and TRBJ1-4 gives the whole variable domain NAGVMQNPRHLVRRRGQEARLRCSPMKGHSHVYWYRQLPEEGLKFMVYLQKENIIDESGMPKERFSAEFPKEGPSILRIQQVVRGDSAAYFCASSPPGDAEKLFFGSGTQLSVL.

The chain is built from TRBV2 and TRBJ1-5, with D possibly TRBD1 on 5 matching bases. Trimming stripped 7 bases from V and 4 bases from J, with 17 bases between. This CDR3 region has 15 residues. Germline CDR1 SNHLY, CDR2 FYNNEI. CDR3 sequence: CASKQELGNNQPQHF. CDR3 DNA sequence: TGTGCCAGCAAACAGGAGCTAGGGAATAATCAGCCCCAGCATTTT.

The rearrangement joins TRBV5-6 to TRBJ2-7, with 10 bases aligning to TRBD1. In germline, CDR1 is SGHDT, CDR2 YYEEEE. The CDR3 has 17 residues. J was trimmed by 4 bases and V by 3 bases; bases with no gene match: 13. CDR3 sequence reads: CASSSGLDRGVSYEQYF. DNA for the CDR3: TGTGCCAGCAGCTCTGGACTGGACAGGGGGGTTTCTTACGAGCAGTACTTC.

The V call is TRBV28, the J call TRBJ1-1; 7 nucleotides agree with TRBD1. The CDR3 has 15 amino acids. Germline V CDR1 and CDR2: MDHEN, SYDVKM. V was pared by 6 bases and J by 8 bases, with 15 bases of the junction left unmatched. CDR3 in amino acids: CASSRDRDVAQEAFF. The CDR3 nucleotides are TGTGCCAGCAGCAGAGACAGGGACGTTGCCCAAGAAGCTTTCTTT.

This sequence joins TRBV6-5 and TRBJ1-2; 8 bases are shared with TRBD1. V was clipped by 7 bases and J by 4 bases; unmatched bases: 5. The V gene's germline CDR1 is MNHEY and CDR2 SVGAGI. CDR3 length: 13 amino acids. In DNA form, the CDR3 reads TGTGCCAGCAAAATGACAGGGGCCTATGGCTACACCTTC. Amino acid sequence: CASKMTGAYGYTF.